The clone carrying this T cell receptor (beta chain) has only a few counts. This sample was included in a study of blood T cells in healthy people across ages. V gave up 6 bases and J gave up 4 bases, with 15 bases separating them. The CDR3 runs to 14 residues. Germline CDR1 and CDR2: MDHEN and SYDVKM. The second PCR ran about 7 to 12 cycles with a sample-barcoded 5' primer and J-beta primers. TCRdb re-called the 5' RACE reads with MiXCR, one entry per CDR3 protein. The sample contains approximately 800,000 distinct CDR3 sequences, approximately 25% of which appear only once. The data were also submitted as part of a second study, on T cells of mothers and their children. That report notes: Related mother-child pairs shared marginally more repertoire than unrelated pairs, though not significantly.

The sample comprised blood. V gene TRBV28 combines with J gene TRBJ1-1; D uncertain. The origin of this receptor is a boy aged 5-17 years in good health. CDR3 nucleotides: TGTGCCAGCAGCGGCCTAGGGCTGGGCACTGAAGCTTTCTTT. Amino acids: CASSGLGLGTEAFF.